The 29 T cell receptor beta chains below were found in one sample sequenced in a study of human T cells and chemical hapten exposure (TCRdb year 2021). Explained via the paper, the time point label denotes: pre-sensitization, week 0. The treatment or condition tag for this specimen amounts to: therapeutic diphenylcyclopropenone sensitization with weekly scalp DPC. Receptors were amplified or captured by RACE. Reads for this sample came from a NextSeq 500. Using fastp trimming at Q25 and MiXCR clonotype assembly, TCRdb reanalyzed the public sequencing data and kept in-frame beta chains. All rows with the same CDR3 protein become a single entry with the most common DNA and genes. The sample records about 85,000 distinct CDR3 sequences, about 8% of which are singletons. Just over 2.5% of the sample is held by the ten biggest clonotypes. The sequencing used whole blood, collected in connection with sensitization to the hapten diphenylcyclopropenone (DPC). These receptors were collected from a man aged 35 to 55 with alopecia areata. Some clones in this sample may be carry-over from other donors' samples.

Note on this clonotype: Since no conserved phenylalanine or tryptophan closes the CDR3, a read error is the likely cause. The rearrangement uses TRBV11-2 and TRBJ2-7, with 13 bases lining up with TRBD2. The CDR3 is 14 residues long. Germline V CDR1 and CDR2: SGHAT, FQNNGV. Trimming took 5 bases from V and 7 from J; bases not matched to a gene: 5. The CDR3 bases are TGTGCCAGCAGCCAACTAGCGGGAGGGGGGGAGCAGTACTTA. This sequence encodes CASSQLAGGGEQYL.

V is TRBV12-2 and J is TRBJ2-7; the table's D gene call, TRBD1, was not cross checked with the DNA. TRBV12-2 is a known pseudogene. The CDR3 contains 15 residues. CDR3 region: CASRFWTGGYHEQYV. The CDR3 nucleotides read TGTGCAAGTCGCTTTTGGACAGGGGGTTACCACGAGCAGTACGTC.

The rearrangement joins TRBV20-1 to TRBJ1-6; D is unclear. The CDR3 covers 14 residues. V lost 3 bases to trimming and J lost 8 bases, with 14 bases between them. Germline lookup yields CDR1 DFQATT and CDR2 SNEGSKA (reference sequence). The CDR3 sequence: CSASLGIWDSPLHF. DNA for the CDR3: TGCAGTGCTAGCCTTGGAATATGGGATTCACCCCTCCACTTT.

This clonotype was observed a handful of times. The V call is TRBV19, the J call TRBJ2-1; 10 positions match TRBD2. The trim removed 3 bases at V and 5 bases at J, leaving 4 bases unmatched. Germline loops: CDR1 LNHDA, CDR2 SQIVND (reference sequence). The CDR3 has 15 residues. The DNA for the CDR3 is TGTGCCAGTAGTATTCCTAGCGGGAGTCACAATGAGCAGTTCTTC. Amino acid sequence: CASSIPSGSHNEQFF.

The sample holds a few counts of this clonotype. CDR3 sequence reads: CASSTNKTVWQPQHF. The CDR3 region has the DNA TGTGCCAGCAGCACGAATAAGACAGTTTGGCAGCCCCAGCATTTT. The chain combines TRBV7-3 with TRBJ1-5; a possible D gene is TRBD1 (5 bases). The CDR3 is made up of 15 amino acids. Trimming left V 5 bases short and J 7 bases short, with 18 bases between. Germline values: CDR1 SGHTA, CDR2 FQGTGA.

This clonotype has a count of ten or more. V gene TRBV15 combines with J gene TRBJ1-5, with a possible D match to TRBD1 (5 bases). V lost 0 bases and J lost 7, with 13 bases in between. CDR1 is LNHNV, CDR2 YYDKDF, per germline (reference sequence). This CDR3 region has 15 residues. In DNA, the CDR3 is TGTGCCACCAGCAGAGATAGGGGTGAAGGCCAGCCCCAGCATTTT. It is translated as CATSRDRGEGQPQHF.

J is TRBJ1-3 and V is TRBV30; the D gene is possibly TRBD1 (5 bases). This CDR3 contains 14 residues. Deletions cut 0 bases from V and 4 bases from J, with 10 bases between. CDR1 and CDR2 from the germline V gene are GTSNPN and SVGIG (reference sequence). The CDR3 region has the DNA TGTGCCTGGAGTGTACGCAGGGCGGGAAACACCATATATTTT. Amino acids: CAWSVRRAGNTIYF.

In this sample, this clonotype turned up a few times. The chain couples TRBV5-4 to TRBJ2-3; 9 bases fit TRBD2. Germline V CDR1 and CDR2: SGHNT, YYREEE (reference sequence). The CDR3 sequence is 16 residues long. The junction had 7 bases not matched to a gene; V was cut back by 2 bases and J by 3 bases. The CDR3 is CASSFFLAGATDTQYF. The CDR3 DNA follows: TGTGCCAGCAGCTTTTTCTTAGCGGGAGCGACAGATACGCAGTATTTT.

The genes are TRBV12-3 or TRBV12-4 and TRBJ1-1; 7 bases fit TRBD1. CDR3 length: 13 residues. V dropped 7 bases and J dropped 3; count of bases not matched to a gene: 5. The CDR3 bases are TGTGCCAGCAATCTTCAGGGGGACACTGAAGCTTTCTTT. Translating it yields CASNLQGDTEAFF.

The chain has TRBV19 and TRBJ1-5, with 7 bases aligning to TRBD1. V was pared by 10 bases and J by 7 bases, with 10 bases of the junction left unmatched. There are 13 residues in the CDR3. Germline V gives CDR1 LNHDA, CDR2 SQIVND (reference sequence). CDR3 in amino acids: CATTTGRKQPQHF. CDR3 bases: TGTGCCACCACGACAGGGCGAAAACAGCCCCAGCATTTT.

This clonotype was detected many times. The chain is built from TRBV7-8 and TRBJ2-7; D might be TRBD2 (6 bases). The CDR3 length is 16 residues. Trimming removed 3 bases at V and 6 bases at J, with 21 bases between. The germline CDR1 and CDR2 sequences are SGHVS and FQNEAQ. CDR3 DNA: TGTGCCAGCAGCTTGGGGGGTAGACTGACCCCCAGCGAGCAGTACGTC. Translated: CASSLGGRLTPSEQYV.

This clonotype was recorded many times. The chain links TRBV6-1 to TRBJ1-3; no firm D call. The V end lost 4 bases, the J end lost 1 base, and 8 bases lay between the germline ends. Germline CDR1 is MNHNS and CDR2 is SASEGT. The CDR3 is 14 amino acids. CDR3 bases: TGTGCCAGCAGTGGAACAGTGTCTGGAAACACCATATATTTT. Translating it yields CASSGTVSGNTIYF.

This clonotype was counted many times. The CDR3 sequence: CASSYSTSTDTQYF. CDR3 nucleotides: TGTGCCAGCAGTTACTCGACTAGCACAGATACGCAGTATTTT. The chain is built from TRBV6-6 and TRBJ2-3; D remains unclear. This CDR3 is 14 amino acids long. V was cut by 0 bases and J by 0 bases, with 4 bases left in between. Germline CDR1 is MNHNY and CDR2 is SVGAGI (reference sequence).

This clonotype was seen repeatedly, ten times or more. This chain joins TRBV15 and TRBJ1-5; TRBD1 matches at 9 bases. The ends lost 5 bases at V and 1 base at J; junction bases unmatched: 6. The CDR3 consists of 16 residues. Germline values: CDR1 LNHNV, CDR2 YYDKDF (reference sequence). The CDR3 DNA reads TGTGCCACCAGCCAAACAGGGGGCTGGAGCAATCAGCCCCAGCATTTT. This translates into CATSQTGGWSNQPQHF.

This clonotype appeared many times. CDR3 sequence: CSARPPSGQSTDTQYF. For the CDR3, the DNA is TGCAGTGCTAGACCCCCTAGCGGCCAAAGCACAGATACGCAGTATTTT. The chain uses TRBV20-1 and TRBJ2-3; 7 bases are shared with TRBD2. Germline loops: CDR1 DFQATT, CDR2 SNEGSKA (reference sequence). The CDR3 totals 16 residues. V trimming: 2 bases; J trimming: 0 bases; junction bases outside the gene matches: 8.

At least ten counts were recorded for this clonotype. The chain links TRBV20-1 to TRBJ2-3, with 7 bases fitting TRBD2. The ends lost 1 base at V and 2 bases at J; junction bases unmatched: 9. The CDR3 loop spans 16 amino acids. Germline V CDR1 and CDR2: DFQATT, SNEGSKA (reference sequence). For the CDR3, the DNA is TGCAGTGCTAGAGCACACGATAGGGACTACACAGATACGCAGTATTTT. Translation gives CSARAHDRDYTDTQYF.

This clonotype occurred many times. This chain links TRBV21-1 with TRBJ2-1; no check of the table's D call, TRBD2, against the DNA was made. TRBV21-1 is a pseudogene segment. CDR3 size: 16 residues. The CDR3 DNA follows: TGTGCCAGCTTGGACTTCGGACTAGCGGAGTACAATGAGCAGTTCTTC. Encoded protein: CASLDFGLAEYNEQFF.

This clonotype was detected ten times or more. The rearrangement uses TRBV28 and TRBJ2-7, with D perhaps assigned TRBD1 or TRBD2 (5 bases each). Germline CDR1 MDHEN, CDR2 SYDVKM. The CDR3 spans 13 residues. The V end was cut by 7 bases, the J end by 5 bases, with 15 bases between. CDR3 residues: CASMGTLHHEQYF. The CDR3 region has the DNA TGTGCCAGCATGGGGACGCTCCACCACGAGCAGTACTTC.

This clonotype was observed a few times. V and J are TRBV4-3 and TRBJ2-7; 9 bases fit TRBD1. The V gene's germline CDR1 is LGHNA and CDR2 YSLEER. J was trimmed by 5 bases and V by 7 bases; bases with no gene match: 18. The CDR3 contains 17 residues. This CDR3 is CASIAVVGTGLTHEQYV. CDR3 nucleotide sequence: TGCGCCAGCATAGCGGTTGTCGGGACAGGGTTAACCCACGAGCAGTACGTC.

Ten or more counts support this clonotype. V and J are TRBV6-6 and TRBJ2-7, with a tentative D call TRBD1 (6 bases). CDR1 MNHNY and CDR2 SVGAGI come from the germline V gene (reference sequence). The V and J ends lost 3 bases and 1 base respectively, with 16 bases between them. The CDR3 sequence is 16 residues long. The CDR3 is CASSYGYRASSYEQYF. For the CDR3, the DNA is TGTGCCAGCAGTTATGGGTACAGGGCGAGTTCCTACGAGCAGTACTTC.

This clonotype was found a few times. This chain uses TRBV7-2 with TRBJ2-7; D remains ambiguous. The CDR3 runs 13 residues. The germline V gene has CDR1 SGHTA and CDR2 FQGNSA. Trimming cost V 3 bases and J 4 bases, with 10 bases left between them. CDR3 amino acids: CASSFGGLYEQYV. The CDR3 DNA reads TGTGCCAGCAGCTTTGGTGGTCTGTACGAGCAGTACGTC.

This clonotype has a handful of counts. The gene calls are TRBV11-3 and TRBJ2-1; D is uncertain. Trimming stripped 5 bases from V and 5 bases from J, with 13 bases between. The CDR3 has 14 amino acids. The germline CDR1 and CDR2 sequences are SGHNT and YENEEA. For the CDR3, the DNA is TGTGCCAGCAGCGCCGAACGGTTCAACAATGAGCAGTTCTTC. Translation gives CASSAERFNNEQFF.

The sample holds a few counts of this clonotype. The chain links TRBV10-3 to TRBJ2-3; tentatively, D is TRBD2 (6 bases). The CDR3 sequence is 14 residues long. CDR1 is ENHRY, CDR2 SYGVKD, per germline. Trimming removed 3 bases from V and 6 bases from J, with 13 bases in between. The CDR3 DNA sequence: TGTGCCATCAGTGAACTGGGACTTTGGGATACGCAGTATTTT. The encoded protein is CAISELGLWDTQYF.

This clonotype was found once. The rearrangement links TRBV5-6 to TRBJ2-5, with 8 positions matching TRBD1. The CDR3 runs to 17 residues. Germline assignment: CDR1 SGHDT and CDR2 YYEEEE. V shed 4 bases and J 5 bases; nucleotides not matched to a gene: 16. The CDR3 loop reads CASSGPEGQALWETQYF. In DNA, the CDR3 is TGTGCCAGCAGCGGACCCGAGGGACAGGCCTTGTGGGAGACCCAGTACTTC.

The genes are TRBV28 and TRBJ2-7; TRBD1 might be the D (5 bases). The V end was cut by 8 bases, the J end by 2 bases, with 10 bases between. The germline V gene has CDR1 MDHEN and CDR2 SYDVKM. This CDR3 is 12 amino acids long. CDR3 sequence (DNA): TGTGCCAGCGGGGCCGGAGCCTACGAGCAGTACTTC. Translation gives CASGAGAYEQYF.

Ten or more counts support this clonotype. The V call is TRBV20-1, the J call TRBJ2-3; D possibly corresponds to TRBD2 (5 bases). The germline CDR1 and CDR2 sequences are DFQATT and SNEGSKA (reference sequence). V lost 4 bases and J lost 2, with 13 bases in between. CDR3 length: 14 amino acids. Here the CDR3 DNA reads TGCAGTGCTACGGACTCGGTCCTCACAGATACGCAGTATTTT. As protein: CSATDSVLTDTQYF.

This clonotype turned up a few times. The chain links TRBV3-1 to TRBJ2-7; 11 nucleotides agree with TRBD2. Germline V gene data show CDR1 as LGHDT and CDR2 as YNNKEL (reference sequence). The V segment lost 3 bases and the J segment 4 bases; nucleotides outside the gene matches: 5. CDR3 length equals 15 residues. CDR3 in DNA: TGTGCCAGCAGCCACGGGACTAGCGGAGGTTACGAGCAGTACGTC. Its translation is CASSHGTSGGYEQYV.

The rearrangement links TRBV5-1 to TRBJ2-5; D gene ambiguous. Germline lookup yields CDR1 SGHRS and CDR2 YFSETQ. V was pared by 4 bases and J by 4 bases, with 17 bases between. The CDR3 is 15 amino acids. The CDR3 spells CASSVVLSTPETQYF. DNA of the CDR3: TGCGCCAGCAGCGTTGTTCTCTCGACCCCAGAGACCCAGTACTTC.

This clonotype has a handful of counts. The CDR3 loop reads CASSLSSRNTGELFF. In DNA, the CDR3 is TGTGCCAGCAGCTTATCCAGTAGGAACACCGGGGAGCTGTTTTTT. The chain has TRBV7-3 and TRBJ2-2; no clear D. The CDR3 loop spans 15 amino acids. The germline V and J ends were trimmed by 2 bases and 1 base, with 8 bases remaining between them. Germline V gives CDR1 SGHTA, CDR2 FQGTGA.